Included here is one T cell receptor beta chain sequence, with context. Antigen: not known. The sample, around 10 milliliters of peripheral blood, was drawn from each donor. It was with a sample-barcoded 5' primer and a J-beta primer mix that a second PCR of roughly 7 to 12 cycles was run. TCRdb analysed the 5' RACE reads with MiXCR anew, one entry per CDR3 protein. The sample records some 1.5 million distinct CDR3 sequences, roughly 27% being singletons. This sample was included in a study of blood T cells in healthy people across ages. Study-wide context: Researchers report that template switching captured about one barcoded beta molecule per two T cells. Study-wide results and caveats: A greater number of naive CD4+ cells and higher diversity distinguished long-lived donors from aged donors.

Germline CDR1 and CDR2: KGHSH and LQKENI. The junction had 8 bases not matched to a gene; V was cut back by 3 bases and J by 0 bases. The CDR3 length is 17 residues. Input material: blood. The V and J genes are TRBV18 and TRBJ1-3; 7 positions match TRBD1. This sequence originates from a woman aged 25 to 45 in good health. This chain's CDR3 is CASSPTGVRVSGNTIYF. The CDR3 region has the DNA TGTGCCAGCTCACCTACAGGGGTCAGAGTCTCTGGAAACACCATATATTTT.